A single sample gave rise to the 6 T cell receptor beta chains below, sequenced in a study of CD8 T cells in Susac syndrome. RNA amounts of 0.5 to 1 ug underwent reverse transcription with random hexamers. TCRdb independently ran MiXCR on the immunoSEQ multiplex PCR reads; one entry per CDR3 protein. This sample has under 350,000 distinct CDR3 sequences, with just over 90% found just once. The sequencing input was CD4+ T cells from PBMCs. The origin of the receptors is a human donor with multiple sclerosis.

The chain joins TRBV20-1 to TRBJ2-7; possibly TRBD1 or TRBD2 for D (5 bases each). Germline CDR1 reads DFQATT; CDR2 reads SNEGSKA (reference sequence). The CDR3 loop spans 15 amino acids. As DNA, the CDR3 is TGCAGCCCCCTCCTCCGGGACCCGGATGGCGTTGGGCAGTACTTC. This encodes CSPLLRDPDGVGQYF.

The chain recombines TRBV7-3 with TRBJ1-1; maybe TRBD1 (5 bases). The germline V gene has CDR1 SGHTA and CDR2 FQGTGA. Trimming shortened V by 0 bases and J by 4 bases, and 12 bases separated the two germline ends. The CDR3 is 15 amino acids. The CDR3 DNA reads TGTGCCAGCAGCTTAACGGGGGGAGGGACCACTGAAGCTTTCTTT. Residues: CASSLTGGGTTEAFF.

The chain employs TRBV4-2 and TRBJ1-4, with 8 bases identical to TRBD1. V lost 0 bases and J lost 7; bases outside the gene matches: 16. The CDR3 contains 19 residues. The germline V gene has CDR1 LGHNA and CDR2 YNFKEQ. The CDR3 coding sequence is TGTGCCAGCAGCCAAGACCTAGGACAGGGCGCGGGGTTGGGTGAAAAACTGTTTTTT. It translates to CASSQDLGQGAGLGEKLFF.

The chain recombines TRBV7-6 with TRBJ2-3; 10 bases align to TRBD2. Trimming took 0 bases from V and 2 from J; bases not matched to a gene: 2. Germline assignment: CDR1 SGHVS and CDR2 FNYEAQ. This CDR3 has 16 amino acids. The CDR3 loop is CASSLALAGHTDTQYF. The CDR3, as DNA: TGTGCCAGCAGCTTAGCACTAGCGGGACACACAGATACGCAGTATTTT.

The rearrangement joins TRBV3-1 to TRBJ2-7; the D is unclear. The germline gives CDR1 LGHDT, CDR2 YNNKEL (reference sequence). The CDR3 extends over 13 amino acids. Trimming cost V 1 base and J 7 bases, with 11 bases left between them. CDR3 coding DNA: TGTGCCAGCAGCCAAGCCAGGACGGCTGAGCAGTACTTC. This encodes CASSQARTAEQYF.

The gene calls are TRBV10-1 and TRBJ1-2; D is perhaps TRBD1 (6 bases). Trimming cost V 8 bases and J 8 bases, with 27 bases left between them. The germline CDR1 and CDR2 sequences are WNHNN and SYGVQD (reference sequence). The CDR3 has 16 amino acids. The CDR3 sequence: CASSSGHLRDPGGYTF. As DNA, the CDR3 is TGCGCCAGCTCTTCGGGACACCTCAGGGATCCGGGAGGCTACACCTTC.